These 29 T cell receptor beta chains share one sample of origin, sequenced in a study of CD8+ T cells in alopecia areata. In each case, RNA was isolated and then reverse transcribed into cDNA as the sequencing template. TCRdb's table, derived via immunoSEQ multiplex PCR, lists solely in-frame clones and lacks some. The top ten clones hold over 1% of a sample with some 190,000 clones, around three fifths of them seen once. Documented treatment: oral pan-JAK inhibitor, 5-10 mg twice daily. Sample: CD4+ T cells sorted from blood, taken at week 24, from a patient treated with tofacitinib. These receptors originate from a human donor with alopecia areata.

In this sample, this clone turned up many times. The gene calls are TRBV29-1 and TRBJ2-2; either TRBD1 or TRBD2 may fit D (6 bases each). V lost 6 bases, J lost 0 bases, and 14 bases lay in between. Germline loops: CDR1 SQVTM, CDR2 ANQGSEA. The CDR3 length is 15 residues. CDR3 coding DNA: TGCAGCGTGCCCCGGGGGCCTGCGAACACCGGGGAGCTGTTTTTT. As protein: CSVPRGPANTGELFF.

The chain links TRBV18 to TRBJ1-2; D is possibly TRBD1 (6 bases). CDR1 and CDR2 from the germline V gene are KGHSH and LQKENI. Trimming took off 3 bases at V and 3 bases at J, with 11 bases between the two ends. The CDR3 sequence is 14 residues long. For the CDR3, the DNA is TGTGCCAGCTCACCGGGGGCTCGGGACTATGGCTACACCTTC. Protein: CASSPGARDYGYTF.

The J gene is TRBJ2-7, the V gene TRBV4-2; a weak D match, TRBD1 (6 bases). V was shortened by 0 bases and J by 0 bases, with 15 bases between the two germline ends. This CDR3 is built from 17 residues. Germline CDR1 reads LGHNA; CDR2 reads YNFKEQ. The chain's CDR3 is CASSQEFRDTSSYEQYF. As DNA, the CDR3 is TGTGCCAGCAGCCAAGAATTTCGGGACACGAGCTCCTACGAGCAGTACTTC.

The chain uses TRBV4-3 and TRBJ1-6; D is ambiguous. V lost 4 bases and J 7 bases, leaving 8 bases between the germline ends. Germline lookup yields CDR1 LGHNA and CDR2 YSLEER. The length of the CDR3 is 13 residues. For the CDR3, the DNA is TGCGCCAGCAGCCTTTCAGCGAATTCACCCCTCCACTTT. Translating gives CASSLSANSPLHF.

The chain uses TRBV29-1 and TRBJ2-7; no clear D. V was clipped by 1 base and J by 2 bases, with 6 bases between them. Germline V gives CDR1 SQVTM, CDR2 ANQGSEA. The CDR3 totals 12 residues. CDR3 nucleotide sequence: TGCAGCGTTGAAGCTGGCGCCTACGAGCAGTACTTC. Amino acid sequence: CSVEAGAYEQYF.

The CDR3 reads CASSQADRVYGYTF. In nucleotides, the CDR3 is TGCGCCAGCAGCCAAGCCGACAGAGTCTATGGCTACACCTTC. This sequence joins TRBV4-3 and TRBJ1-2, with D possibly matching TRBD1 (5 bases). Trimming took 1 base from V and 4 from J, leaving 10 bases between them. CDR1 and CDR2 (germline): LGHNA, YSLEER. The CDR3 has 14 residues.

The sample holds one count of this clone. The rearrangement links TRBV30 to TRBJ2-7; no firm D call. There are 12 residues in the CDR3. Germline V gives CDR1 GTSNPN, CDR2 SVGIG (reference sequence). Trimming stripped 0 bases from V and 8 bases from J, with 11 bases between. CDR3 DNA sequence: TGTGCCTGGAGTGTAGGTAGCTCGCAGCAGTACTTC. Amino acid sequence: CAWSVGSSQQYF.

V gene TRBV29-1 combines with J gene TRBJ1-2; D unresolved. The V end lost 3 bases, the J end lost 4 bases, and 9 bases lay between the germline ends. The CDR3 sequence is 12 residues long. The germline gives CDR1 SQVTM, CDR2 ANQGSEA. CDR3 amino acids: CSVEKGSYGYTF. DNA of the CDR3: TGCAGCGTTGAGAAGGGATCCTATGGCTACACCTTC.

The chain employs TRBV7-3 and TRBJ1-6; the match to TRBD1 covers 7 bases. The CDR3 has 14 amino acids. The V gene end was trimmed by 2 bases and the J gene end by 8 bases; junction bases not matched to a gene: 3. From germline, CDR1 is SGHTA and CDR2 FQGTGA. The CDR3 DNA is TGTGCCAGCAGCTTACAGGGGGTTCATTCACCCCTCCACTTT. Protein product: CASSLQGVHSPLHF.

The V call is TRBV25-1, the J call TRBJ1-5; D perhaps matches TRBD1 (6 bases). Germline values: CDR1 MGHDK, CDR2 SYGVNS. V dropped 6 bases and J dropped 5 bases, with 17 bases sitting between them. CDR3 length: 15 amino acids. The CDR3 here is CASSSLGGGDQPQHF. In DNA, the CDR3 is TGTGCCAGCAGCTCGTTAGGTGGGGGCGATCAGCCCCAGCATTTT.

This chain links TRBV4-3 with TRBJ2-5; D is possibly TRBD1 (6 bases). This CDR3 spans 14 amino acids. Germline V gene sequence: CDR1 LGHNA, CDR2 YSLEER. V gave up 4 bases and J gave up 5 bases, with 14 bases separating them. The CDR3 is CASSPGTPTETQYF. The DNA of the CDR3 is TGCGCCAGCAGCCCAGGGACACCTACGGAGACCCAGTACTTC.

CDR3 in amino acids: CASREITGTEAFF. For the CDR3, the DNA is TGTGCCAGCAGGGAGATTACAGGGACTGAAGCTTTCTTT. The chain recombines TRBV25-1 with TRBJ1-1, with TRBD1 as a possible D gene (6 bases). The CDR3 runs to 13 residues. Trimming cost V 6 bases and J 5 bases, with 13 bases left between them. Germline lookup yields CDR1 MGHDK and CDR2 SYGVNS.

The V and J genes are TRBV5-1 and TRBJ1-2; 9 nucleotides agree with TRBD1. This CDR3 is 17 amino acids long. Germline V gene sequence: CDR1 SGHRS, CDR2 YFSETQ. The V gene end was trimmed by 4 bases and the J gene end by 5 bases; junction bases not matched to a gene: 15. The CDR3 loop is CASSPKSPGQGFYGYTF. The CDR3 region has the DNA TGCGCCAGCAGCCCTAAAAGTCCGGGACAGGGCTTTTATGGCTACACCTTC.

As regards this clone: This specimen includes other DNA sequences encoding the same CDR3. The chain employs TRBV29-1 and TRBJ1-1; D is ambiguous. This CDR3 has 11 amino acids. CDR1 SQVTM and CDR2 ANQGSEA come from the germline V gene. V lost 6 bases to trimming and J lost 1 base, with 6 bases between them. The CDR3 coding sequence is TGCAGCGTAACGGGGAACACTGAAGCTTTCTTT. Amino acid sequence: CSVTGNTEAFF.

CDR3 coding DNA: TGTGCCAGCAGCATCCCCTCTGGGGCCAACGTCCTGACTTTC. Amino acids: CASSIPSGANVLTF. This chain connects TRBV27 to TRBJ2-6; D gene unclear. V dropped 6 bases and J dropped 0 bases, with 6 bases sitting between them. Germline CDR1 and CDR2: MNHEY and SMNVEV (reference sequence). There are 14 residues in the CDR3.

The J gene is TRBJ2-7, the V gene TRBV6-5; 8 nucleotides match TRBD1. The CDR3 covers 15 residues. The V and J ends lost 0 bases and 9 bases, in that order; junction bases with no gene match: 10. Germline CDR1 MNHEY, CDR2 SVGAGI. The CDR3 DNA is TGTGCCAGCAGTTACTCAGGGACAGGATCCTTTGGGCAGTACTTC. Translated, it gives CASSYSGTGSFGQYF.

The chain combines TRBV15 with TRBJ1-2; the D is unclear. The germline V gene encodes CDR1 LNHNV and CDR2 YYDKDF (reference sequence). The CDR3 loop spans 15 amino acids. V was cut by 2 bases and J by 6 bases, with 16 bases left in between. In DNA form, the CDR3 reads TGTGCCACCAGCAGATCACCTCTCGAGCAGGATGGCTACACCTTC. This translates into CATSRSPLEQDGYTF.

The chain recombines TRBV27 with TRBJ2-1; D not certain. Germline lookup yields CDR1 MNHEY and CDR2 SMNVEV (reference sequence). CDR3 length: 14 residues. Deletions cut 6 bases from V and 8 bases from J, with 17 bases between. CDR3 region: CASSPGRNRDEQFF. CDR3 nucleotides: TGTGCCAGCAGCCCCGGTAGGAATCGGGATGAGCAGTTCTTC.

V usage is TRBV7-7 and J usage is TRBJ2-2; TRBD2 aligns across 12 bases. The V gene's germline CDR1 is SSHAT and CDR2 FNYEAQ (reference sequence). CDR3 size: 17 residues. Trimming removed 4 bases from V and 2 bases from J; junction bases left unmatched: 5. CDR3 in amino acids: CASSSVTSGGNTGELFF. CDR3 bases: TGTGCCAGCAGCTCCGTGACTAGCGGGGGAAACACCGGGGAGCTGTTTTTT.

This rearrangement joins TRBV7-2 to TRBJ2-6, with D maybe TRBD2 (6 bases). V was shortened by 3 bases and J by 0 bases, with 9 bases between the two germline ends. The CDR3 totals 16 residues. Germline CDR1 reads SGHTA; CDR2 reads FQGNSA. CDR3 amino acids: CASSFQGGSGANVLTF. As DNA, the CDR3 is TGTGCCAGCAGCTTTCAGGGAGGCTCTGGGGCCAACGTCCTGACTTTC.

V is TRBV6-1 and J is TRBJ2-1; 10 bases align to TRBD2. Trimming cost V 8 bases and J 9 bases; bases outside gene matches: 13. The CDR3 is made up of 15 amino acids. In germline, CDR1 is MNHNS, CDR2 SASEGT. In DNA, the CDR3 is TGTGCCAGCGCTGGGTTAGCGGGGGGCCGAGGTGAGCAGTTCTTC. Translated: CASAGLAGGRGEQFF.

The rearrangement uses TRBV2 and TRBJ2-7, with 8 bases lining up with TRBD1. Germline V lookup: CDR1 SNHLY, CDR2 FYNNEI. The ends lost 6 bases at V and 5 bases at J; junction bases unmatched: 3. The CDR3 runs 12 residues. The CDR3 reads CASRPGGDEQYF. CDR3 bases: TGTGCCAGCAGGCCAGGGGGCGACGAGCAGTACTTC.

In this sample, this clone turned up a few times. This chain joins TRBV29-1 and TRBJ2-1, with TRBD1 matching over 8 bases. Germline CDR1 reads SQVTM; CDR2 reads ANQGSEA. The CDR3 loop spans 15 amino acids. The V segment lost 3 bases and the J segment 7 bases; nucleotides outside the gene matches: 11. CDR3 DNA: TGCAGCGTTGATCAGGGGGCGAATTTAGGGAATGAGCAGTTCTTC. It encodes CSVDQGANLGNEQFF.

This clone has only a few counts. CDR3 coding DNA: TGTGCCATCAGCTGGGACCTCACAGATACGCAGTATTTT. Protein sequence: CAISWDLTDTQYF. The rearrangement joins TRBV10-3 to TRBJ2-3; perhaps D is TRBD1 or TRBD2 (5 bases each). Trimming took 6 bases from V and 2 from J, leaving 9 bases between them. The CDR3 covers 13 residues. The V gene's germline CDR1 is ENHRY and CDR2 SYGVKD.

V and J are TRBV6-5 and TRBJ2-1; 7 bases line up with TRBD2. The J segment lost 6 bases and the V segment lost 7 bases, leaving 9 bases of the junction unmatched. The CDR3 totals 14 residues. The germline V gene encodes CDR1 MNHEY and CDR2 SVGAGI. The CDR3 loop reads CASKVGLAVNEQFF. In nucleotides, the CDR3 is TGTGCCAGCAAGGTCGGGCTAGCGGTCAATGAGCAGTTCTTC.

This clone has a single count. V usage is TRBV7-2 and J usage is TRBJ2-7; 7 bases are a match to TRBD1. Germline CDR1 and CDR2: SGHTA and FQGNSA. J lost 2 bases, V lost 5 bases, and 6 bases had no gene match. The CDR3 is 14 residues long. DNA of the CDR3: TGTGCCAGCAGCCCTCGACAGGGTACCTACGAGCAGTACTTC. This sequence encodes CASSPRQGTYEQYF.

Only a few counts were recorded for this clone. The chain uses TRBV7-3 and TRBJ2-7, with D uncertain. Germline V gene data show CDR1 as SGHTA and CDR2 as FQGTGA. There are 12 residues in the CDR3. Trimming stripped 5 bases from V and 7 bases from J, with 12 bases between. CDR3 sequence: CASSRPGGEQYF. The CDR3 DNA reads as TGTGCCAGCAGCCGCCCCGGCGGAGAGCAGTACTTC. The full variable domain, with the rest looked up from reference TRBV7-3 and TRBJ2-7, is GAGVSQTPSNKVTEKGKYVELRCDPISGHTALYWYRQSLGQGPEFLIYFQGTGAADDSGLPNDRFFAVRPEGSVSTLKIQRTERGDSAVYLCASSRPGGEQYFGPGTRLTVT.

The CDR3 spells CAWNENMNTEAFF. The CDR3 DNA is TGTGCCTGGAATGAAAATATGAACACTGAAGCTTTCTTT. This chain uses TRBV30 with TRBJ1-1, with unresolved D. CDR3 size: 13 residues. The germline V and J ends were trimmed by 4 bases and 0 bases, with 9 bases remaining between them. Looked up from germline, CDR1 is GTSNPN and CDR2 is SVGIG (reference sequence).

The V call is TRBV29-1, the J call TRBJ1-1; 7 positions agree with TRBD1. The CDR3 length is 14 residues. Germline V gene lookup returns CDR1 SQVTM and CDR2 ANQGSEA. Trimming removed 5 bases from V and 3 bases from J; junction bases left unmatched: 9. The CDR3 loop is CSVRWAGGYTEAFF. In nucleotides, the CDR3 is TGCAGCGTTCGTTGGGCAGGGGGGTACACTGAAGCTTTCTTT.